This T cell receptor beta chain was profiled in a study of CD8 T cells in ankylosing spondylitis. Points on this clonotype: Antigen specificity is unknown.

TCRdb recomputed calls from the 5' RACE reads with MiXCR, one row per CDR3 protein. The repertoire includes about 340,000 distinct CDR3 sequences, 8% of them detected once, and roughly 15% sits in the top ten. Notes on the study in general: A TCR beta motif of 7 or 8 highly homologous variants appeared characteristic of ankylosing spondylitis blood.

Sequenced: blood, either unsorted or a sorted T cell fraction (not recorded which). The clonotype originates from a male donor with ankylosing spondylitis.

CDR3 sequence (DNA): TGCGCCAGCAGCACACCAGCGGGAGGTGCAGATACGCAGTATTTT. Its protein product is CASSTPAGGADTQYF. This chain links TRBV5-1 with TRBJ2-3, with TRBD2 matching 9 bases. The J segment lost 4 bases and the V segment lost 4 bases, leaving 7 bases of the junction unmatched. The V gene's germline CDR1 is SGHRS and CDR2 YFSETQ. The CDR3 runs to 15 residues.